Listed here is a single TCR beta chain. Produced via immunoSEQ multiplex PCR; TCRdb's table is partial and in-frame only. The sample includes 150,000 to 200,000 clones, about 86% of them seen just once. The CDR3 runs 12 residues. Germline V gives CDR1 SGHKS, CDR2 YYEKEE (reference sequence). V lost 4 bases and J lost 5; bases outside the gene matches: 2. These data are taken from a study of blood T cell repertoires in COVID-19. This sequence originates from a man aged 18 to 29 with active or convalescent COVID-19. The sequenced material came from peripheral blood. The chain links TRBV5-5 to TRBJ2-7, with TRBD1 matching over 8 bases. The CDR3, as DNA: TGTGCCAGCAGCCCGACAGGGGACGAGCAGTACGTC. Amino acids: CASSPTGDEQYV.